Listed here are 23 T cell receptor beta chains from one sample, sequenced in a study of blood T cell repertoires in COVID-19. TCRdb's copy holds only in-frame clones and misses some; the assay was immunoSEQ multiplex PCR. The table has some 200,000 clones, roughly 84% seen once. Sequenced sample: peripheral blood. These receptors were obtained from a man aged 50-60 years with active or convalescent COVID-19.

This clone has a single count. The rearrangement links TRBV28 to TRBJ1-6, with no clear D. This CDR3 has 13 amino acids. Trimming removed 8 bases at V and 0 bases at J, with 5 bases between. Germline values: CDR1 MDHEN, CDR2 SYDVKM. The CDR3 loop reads CASSFSYNSPLHF. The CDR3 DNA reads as TGTGCCAGCTCGTTCTCCTATAATTCACCCCTCCACTTT. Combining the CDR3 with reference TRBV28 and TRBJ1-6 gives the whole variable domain DVKVTQSSRYLVKRTGEKVFLECVQDMDHENMFWYRQDPGLGLRLIYFSYDVKMKEKGDIPEGYSVSREKKERFSLILESASTNQTSMYLCASSFSYNSPLHFGNGTRLTVT.

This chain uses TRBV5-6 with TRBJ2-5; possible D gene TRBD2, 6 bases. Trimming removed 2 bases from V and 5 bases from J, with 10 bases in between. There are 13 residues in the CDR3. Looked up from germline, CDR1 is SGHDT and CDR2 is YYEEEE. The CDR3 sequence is CASSFSGWETQYF. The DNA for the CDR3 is TGTGCCAGCAGCTTTAGCGGCTGGGAGACCCAGTACTTC.

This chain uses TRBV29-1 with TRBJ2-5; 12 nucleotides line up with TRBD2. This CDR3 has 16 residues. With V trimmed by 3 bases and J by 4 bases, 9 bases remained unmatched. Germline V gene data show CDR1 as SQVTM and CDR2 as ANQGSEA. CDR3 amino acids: CSVDGLAGGMGETQYF. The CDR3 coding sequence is TGCAGCGTTGATGGGCTAGCGGGAGGGATGGGAGAGACCCAGTACTTC.

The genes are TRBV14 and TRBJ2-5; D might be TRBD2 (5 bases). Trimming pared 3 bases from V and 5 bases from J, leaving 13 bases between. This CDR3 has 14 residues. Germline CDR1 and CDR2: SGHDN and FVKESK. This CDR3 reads CASSQSTGSETQYF. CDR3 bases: TGTGCCAGCAGCCAGAGTACGGGGAGCGAGACCCAGTACTTC.

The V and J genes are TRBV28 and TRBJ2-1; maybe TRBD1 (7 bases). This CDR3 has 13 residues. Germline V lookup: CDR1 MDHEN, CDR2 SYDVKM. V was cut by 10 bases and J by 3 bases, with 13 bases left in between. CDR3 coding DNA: TGTGCCACCCGACAGGGACTCTACAATGAGCAGTTCTTC. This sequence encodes CATRQGLYNEQFF.

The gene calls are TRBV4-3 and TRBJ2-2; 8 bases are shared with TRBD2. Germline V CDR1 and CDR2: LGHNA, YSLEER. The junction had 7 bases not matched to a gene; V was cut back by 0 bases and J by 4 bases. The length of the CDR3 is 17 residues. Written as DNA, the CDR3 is TGCGCCAGCAGCCAAGATATGGCGGGAGGTTTCACCGGGGAGCTGTTTTTT. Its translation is CASSQDMAGGFTGELFF.

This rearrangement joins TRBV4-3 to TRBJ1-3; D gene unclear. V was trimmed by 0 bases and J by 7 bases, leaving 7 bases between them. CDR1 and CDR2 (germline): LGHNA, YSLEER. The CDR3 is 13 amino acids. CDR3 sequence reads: CASSQELMNTIYF. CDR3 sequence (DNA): TGCGCCAGCAGCCAAGAACTAATGAACACCATATATTTT.

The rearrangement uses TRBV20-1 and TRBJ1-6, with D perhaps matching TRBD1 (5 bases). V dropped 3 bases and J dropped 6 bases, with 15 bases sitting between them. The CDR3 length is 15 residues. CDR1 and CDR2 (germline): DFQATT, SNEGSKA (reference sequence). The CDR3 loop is CSASRQGFSNSPLHF. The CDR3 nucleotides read TGCAGTGCTAGTCGGCAGGGTTTCTCTAATTCACCCCTCCACTTT.

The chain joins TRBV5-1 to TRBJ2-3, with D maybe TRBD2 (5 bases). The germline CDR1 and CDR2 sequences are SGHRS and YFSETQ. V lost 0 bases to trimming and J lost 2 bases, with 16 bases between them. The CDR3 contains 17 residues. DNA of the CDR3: TGCGCCAGCAGCTTGGCTTCTCGAAGCGGACCCACAGATACGCAGTATTTT. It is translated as CASSLASRSGPTDTQYF. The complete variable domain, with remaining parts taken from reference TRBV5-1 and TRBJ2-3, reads KAGVTQTPRYLIKTRGQQVTLSCSPISGHRSVSWYQQTPGQGLQFLFEYFSETQRNKGNFPGRFSGRQFSNSRSEMNVSTLELGDSALYLCASSLASRSGPTDTQYFGPGTRLTVL.

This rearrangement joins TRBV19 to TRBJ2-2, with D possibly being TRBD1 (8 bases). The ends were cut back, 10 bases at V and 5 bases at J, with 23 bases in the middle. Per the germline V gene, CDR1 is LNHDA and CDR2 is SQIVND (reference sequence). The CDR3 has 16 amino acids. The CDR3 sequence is CATAGYNRGGTGELFF. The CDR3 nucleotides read TGTGCCACTGCCGGATATAACAGGGGGGGAACCGGGGAGCTGTTTTTT. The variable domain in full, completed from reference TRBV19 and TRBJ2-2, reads DGGITQSPKYLFRKEGQNVTLSCEQNLNHDAMYWYRQDPGQGLRLIYYSQIVNDFQKGDIAEGYSVSREKKESFPLTVTSAQKNPTAFYLCATAGYNRGGTGELFFGEGSRLTVL.

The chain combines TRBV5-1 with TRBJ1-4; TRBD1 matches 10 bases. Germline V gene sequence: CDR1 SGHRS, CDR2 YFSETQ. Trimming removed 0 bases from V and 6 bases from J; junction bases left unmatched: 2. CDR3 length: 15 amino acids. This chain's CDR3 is CASSLGQGAYEKLFF. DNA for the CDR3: TGCGCCAGCAGCTTGGGACAGGGGGCTTATGAAAAACTGTTTTTT.

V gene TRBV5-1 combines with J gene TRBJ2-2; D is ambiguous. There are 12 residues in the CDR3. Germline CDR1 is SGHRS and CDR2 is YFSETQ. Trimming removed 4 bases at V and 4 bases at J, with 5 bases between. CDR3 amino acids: CASSEPTGELFF. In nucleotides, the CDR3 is TGCGCCAGCAGCGAGCCCACCGGGGAGCTGTTTTTT.

The CDR3 sequence is CASSPRGGRSYEQYF. The CDR3 nucleotides are TGTGCCAGCTCACCAAGGGGCGGTAGGTCCTACGAGCAGTACTTC. The genes are TRBV18 and TRBJ2-7; D perhaps matches TRBD1 (5 bases). The V gene lost 2 bases and the J gene lost 1 base, with 12 bases spanning the gap. Germline CDR1 reads KGHSH; CDR2 reads LQKENI. The CDR3 has 15 amino acids.

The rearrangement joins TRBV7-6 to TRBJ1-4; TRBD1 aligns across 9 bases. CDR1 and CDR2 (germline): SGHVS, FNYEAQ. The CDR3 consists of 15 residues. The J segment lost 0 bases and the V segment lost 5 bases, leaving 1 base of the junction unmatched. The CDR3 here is CASSDRGATNEKLFF. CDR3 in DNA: TGTGCCAGCAGCGACAGGGGGGCAACTAATGAAAAACTGTTTTTT.

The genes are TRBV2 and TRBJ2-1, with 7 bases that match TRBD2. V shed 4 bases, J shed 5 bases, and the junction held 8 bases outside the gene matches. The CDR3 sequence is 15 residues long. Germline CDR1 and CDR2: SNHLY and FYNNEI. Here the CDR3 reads CASSVGLAVNNEQFF. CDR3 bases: TGTGCCAGCAGTGTAGGTCTAGCGGTAAACAATGAGCAGTTCTTC.

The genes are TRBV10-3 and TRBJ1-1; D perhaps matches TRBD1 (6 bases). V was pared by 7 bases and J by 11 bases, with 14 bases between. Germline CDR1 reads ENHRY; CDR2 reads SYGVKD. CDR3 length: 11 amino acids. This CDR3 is CAIMAGGVAFF. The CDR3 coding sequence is TGTGCCATCATGGCGGGGGGCGTCGCTTTCTTT.

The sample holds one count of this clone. The CDR3 DNA is TGTGCCAGCGGCCCTCGAGCAGGGGGAAATTCACCCCTCCACTTT. It codes for CASGPRAGGNSPLHF. The chain recombines TRBV9 with TRBJ1-6; TRBD1 matches at 7 bases. This CDR3 comprises 15 residues. Germline CDR1 and CDR2: SGDLS and YYNGEE. V lost 7 bases to trimming and J lost 7 bases; unmatched junction nucleotides: 11. The full variable domain, in which reference TRBV9 and TRBJ1-6 provide the parts outside the CDR3, is DSGVTQTPKHLITATGQRVTLRCSPRSGDLSVYWYQQSLDQGLQFLIQYYNGEERAKGNILERFSAQQFPDLHSELNLSSLELGDSALYFCASGPRAGGNSPLHFGNGTRLTVT.

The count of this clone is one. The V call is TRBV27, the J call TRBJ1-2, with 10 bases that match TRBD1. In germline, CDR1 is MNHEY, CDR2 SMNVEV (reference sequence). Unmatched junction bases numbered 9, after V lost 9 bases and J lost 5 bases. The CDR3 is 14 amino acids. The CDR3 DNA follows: TGTGCCAGGTCCCGACAGGGGGCGTTTTATGGCTACACCTTC. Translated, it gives CARSRQGAFYGYTF.

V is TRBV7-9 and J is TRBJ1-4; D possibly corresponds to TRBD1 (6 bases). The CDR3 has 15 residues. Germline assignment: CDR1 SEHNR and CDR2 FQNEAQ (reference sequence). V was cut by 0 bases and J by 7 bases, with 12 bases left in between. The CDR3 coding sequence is TGTGCCAGCAGCTTAGCACCAGGGGCCAGTGAAAAACTGTTTTTT. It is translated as CASSLAPGASEKLFF.

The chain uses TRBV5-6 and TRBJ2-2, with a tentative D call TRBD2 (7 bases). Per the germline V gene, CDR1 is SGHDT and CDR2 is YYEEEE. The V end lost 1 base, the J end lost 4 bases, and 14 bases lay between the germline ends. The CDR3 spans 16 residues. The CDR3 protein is CASSLWGGRGTGELFF. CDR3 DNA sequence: TGTGCCAGCAGCTTGTGGGGGGGCCGCGGCACCGGGGAGCTGTTTTTT.

The CDR3 DNA follows: TGTGCCAGCAGCCAGGGACAGCAAGAGACCCAGTACTTC. It yields the protein CASSQGQQETQYF. The gene calls are TRBV7-2 and TRBJ2-5; 7 bases are shared with TRBD1. CDR1 and CDR2 from the germline V gene are SGHTA and FQGNSA. The CDR3 runs to 13 residues. The V gene end was trimmed by 5 bases and the J gene end by 2 bases; junction bases not matched to a gene: 2.

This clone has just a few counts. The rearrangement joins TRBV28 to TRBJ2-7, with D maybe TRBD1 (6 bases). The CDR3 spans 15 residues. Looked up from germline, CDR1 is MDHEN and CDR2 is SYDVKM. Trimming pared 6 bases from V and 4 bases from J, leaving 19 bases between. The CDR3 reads CASRQRVRQAYEQYF. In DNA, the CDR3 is TGTGCCAGCAGGCAGAGGGTTCGACAGGCTTACGAGCAGTACTTC.

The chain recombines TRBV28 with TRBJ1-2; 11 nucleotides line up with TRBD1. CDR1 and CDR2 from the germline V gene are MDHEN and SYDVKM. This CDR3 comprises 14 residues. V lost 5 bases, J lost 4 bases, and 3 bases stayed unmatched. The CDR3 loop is CASSIGQGAYGYTF. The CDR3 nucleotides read TGTGCCAGCAGTATTGGACAGGGGGCCTATGGCTACACCTTC.